This is a list of T cell receptor beta chains from one sample in a study of T cells in Graves' hyperthyroidism and ophthalmopathy. From the multiplex PCR reads, TCRdb called clonotypes with MiXCR, one entry per CDR3 protein. The data show fewer than 700,000 distinct CDR3 sequences, 15% to 20% seen once. The sequenced sample was blood. These receptors were collected from a woman aged 18 to 35 with Graves' ophthalmopathy. The CDR3 runs from the conserved cysteine through the conserved F or W. The D gene is left open where the match is weak. Some rows have no size entry. The others give once, few or many, or a class for an expanded clone.

v_gene: TRBV5-6
abundance: few
j_gene: TRBJ1-2
d_gene: TRBD1
CDR3aa: CASSSMTGLGYTF
CDR3nt: TGTGCCAGCAGCTCAATGACAGGGCTAGGCTACACCTTC

v_gene: TRBV6-1
abundance: many
j_gene: TRBJ2-1
d_gene: -
CDR3aa: CASSEVGGNSGEQFF
CDR3nt: TGTGCCAGCAGTGAAGTTGGAGGGAATAGTGGTGAGCAGTTCTTC

v_gene: TRBV20-1
abundance: many
j_gene: TRBJ2-7
d_gene: -
CDR3aa: CSARNGRGDPYEQYF
CDR3nt: TGCAGTGCTAGGAACGGCAGGGGGGACCCCTACGAGCAGTACTTC

v_gene: TRBV4-2
abundance: once
j_gene: TRBJ1-1
d_gene: TRBD1
CDR3aa: CASGHQTGTTEAFF
CDR3nt: TGTGCCAGCGGCCACCAGACAGGGACCACTGAAGCTTTCTTT

v_gene: TRBV6-2/TRBV6-3
abundance: many
j_gene: TRBJ1-1
d_gene: -
CDR3aa: CASSRPSTGSMNTEAFF
CDR3nt: TGTGCCAGCAGTCGACCTTCGACAGGATCCATGAACACTGAAGCTTTCTTT

v_gene: TRBV19
abundance: -
j_gene: TRBJ2-3
d_gene: -
CDR3aa: CASSAFNYADTQYF
CDR3nt: TGTGCCAGTAGTGCTTTCAATTATGCAGATACGCAGTATTTT

v_gene: TRBV20-1
abundance: few
j_gene: TRBJ2-5
d_gene: TRBD2
CDR3aa: CSAPAGEETQYF
CDR3nt: TGCAGTGCCCCAGCGGGAGAAGAGACCCAGTACTTC

v_gene: TRBV7-2
abundance: many
j_gene: TRBJ2-4
d_gene: TRBD1
CDR3aa: CASSAGTGGAKNIQYF
CDR3nt: TGTGCCAGCAGCGCTGGGACAGGGGGAGCCAAAAACATTCAGTACTTC

v_gene: TRBV5-1
abundance: many
j_gene: TRBJ2-3
d_gene: TRBD2
CDR3aa: CASSRGTRDTDTQYF
CDR3nt: TGCGCCAGCAGCCGGGGGACTAGAGACACAGATACGCAGTATTTT

v_gene: TRBV10-3
abundance: many
j_gene: TRBJ2-7
d_gene: -
CDR3aa: CAIRAAGYEQYF
CDR3nt: TGTGCCATCAGGGCCGCCGGGTACGAGCAGTACTTC

v_gene: TRBV3-1
abundance: many
j_gene: TRBJ2-3
d_gene: TRBD2
CDR3aa: CASSLGLAGGTSTDTQYF
CDR3nt: TGTGCCAGCAGCCTCGGACTAGCGGGGGGAACTAGCACAGATACGCAGTATTTT

v_gene: TRBV29-1
abundance: -
j_gene: TRBJ2-1
d_gene: TRBD1
CDR3aa: CSAATRAGGIDEQFF
CDR3nt: TGCAGCGCGGCGACGAGGGCAGGGGGAATCGATGAGCAGTTCTTC

v_gene: TRBV5-6
abundance: few
j_gene: TRBJ2-1
d_gene: TRBD1
CDR3aa: CASSARDRGNYNEQFF
CDR3nt: TGTGCCAGCAGCGCGCGGGACAGGGGTAACTACAATGAGCAGTTCTTC

v_gene: TRBV5-1
abundance: few
j_gene: TRBJ1-6
d_gene: -
CDR3aa: CASSALGLSDSPLHF
CDR3nt: TGCGCCAGCAGCGCCCTGGGGTTGAGCGATTCACCCCTCCACTTT

v_gene: TRBV7-8
abundance: many
j_gene: TRBJ1-1
d_gene: TRBD1
CDR3aa: CASSLGTHRGTEAFF
CDR3nt: TGTGCCAGCAGCTTAGGTACCCACAGGGGGACTGAAGCTTTCTTT

v_gene: TRBV7-8
abundance: many
j_gene: TRBJ1-2
d_gene: -
CDR3aa: CASSPGGSSYGYTF
CDR3nt: TGTGCCAGCAGCCCGGGGGGCAGTTCCTATGGCTACACCTTC

v_gene: TRBV7-3
abundance: -
j_gene: TRBJ2-5
d_gene: -
CDR3aa: CASSQDHPETQYF
CDR3nt: TGTGCCAGCAGCCAAGATCACCCGGAGACCCAGTACTTC

v_gene: TRBV14
abundance: -
j_gene: TRBJ1-2
d_gene: -
CDR3aa: CASSQDRHRESYGYTF
CDR3nt: TGTGCCAGCAGCCAAGATAGGCACAGGGAGAGCTATGGCTACACCTTC

v_gene: TRBV11-2
abundance: -
j_gene: TRBJ1-6
d_gene: -
CDR3aa: CASSPTGNNSPLHF
CDR3nt: TGTGCCAGCAGCCCGACAGGAAATAATTCACCCCTCCACTTT

v_gene: TRBV9
abundance: few
j_gene: TRBJ2-5
d_gene: -
CDR3aa: CASSVGSGEIGTQYF
CDR3nt: TGTGCCAGCAGCGTAGGGTCGGGGGAAATTGGGACCCAGTACTTC

v_gene: TRBV7-2
abundance: many
j_gene: TRBJ2-1
d_gene: -
CDR3aa: CASSPGKTGRDEQFF
CDR3nt: TGTGCCAGCAGCCCAGGGAAAACTGGTCGCGATGAGCAGTTCTTC

v_gene: TRBV20-1
abundance: once
j_gene: TRBJ2-1
d_gene: TRBD1
CDR3aa: CSAQAWDRASYNEQFF
CDR3nt: TGCAGTGCCCAAGCCTGGGACAGGGCCTCCTACAATGAGCAGTTCTTC

v_gene: TRBV2
abundance: many
j_gene: TRBJ2-1
d_gene: TRBD1
CDR3aa: CASIPGQGKDEQFF
CDR3nt: TGTGCCAGCATCCCGGGACAGGGGAAGGATGAGCAGTTCTTC

v_gene: TRBV28
abundance: many
j_gene: TRBJ1-2
d_gene: -
CDR3aa: CASSLWDFNNGYTF
CDR3nt: TGTGCCAGCAGTTTGTGGGACTTCAATAATGGCTACACCTTC

v_gene: TRBV9
abundance: -
j_gene: TRBJ1-1
d_gene: -
CDR3aa: CASSRKEGLNTEAFF
CDR3nt: TGTGCCAGCAGTCGAAAGGAGGGGTTGAACACTGAAGCTTTCTTT

v_gene: TRBV7-2
abundance: many
j_gene: TRBJ2-3
d_gene: TRBD2
CDR3aa: CASSSLGGGGTDTQYF
CDR3nt: TGTGCCAGCAGTTCCCTTGGCGGGGGTGGCACAGATACGCAGTATTTT

v_gene: TRBV20-1
abundance: many
j_gene: TRBJ2-1
d_gene: -
CDR3aa: CSATARGVNEQFF
CDR3nt: TGCAGTGCTACAGCGCGCGGGGTCAATGAGCAGTTCTTC

v_gene: TRBV7-9
abundance: -
j_gene: TRBJ2-5
d_gene: TRBD2
CDR3aa: CASSIARGGQETQYF
CDR3nt: TGTGCCAGCAGCATCGCGCGGGGGGGCCAAGAGACCCAGTACTTC

v_gene: TRBV30
abundance: many
j_gene: TRBJ1-5
d_gene: -
CDR3aa: CAWSAIRGGPQHF
CDR3nt: TGTGCCTGGAGTGCAATCCGGGGGGGGCCCCAGCATTTT

v_gene: TRBV10-3
abundance: many
j_gene: TRBJ2-5
d_gene: TRBD2
CDR3aa: CAISESKTSGGMETQYF
CDR3nt: TGTGCCATCAGTGAGTCAAAGACTAGCGGGGGGATGGAGACCCAGTACTTC

v_gene: TRBV3-1
abundance: -
j_gene: TRBJ1-2
d_gene: -
CDR3aa: CASSQEAGNIYGYTF
CDR3nt: TGTGCCAGCAGCCAAGAAGCGGGAAACATCTATGGCTACACCTTC

v_gene: TRBV2
abundance: many
j_gene: TRBJ1-5
d_gene: -
CDR3aa: CASSYTGNGQPQHF
CDR3nt: TGTGCCAGCAGTTATACAGGGAACGGCCAGCCCCAGCATTTT

v_gene: TRBV29-1
abundance: many
j_gene: TRBJ1-2
d_gene: -
CDR3aa: CSGQSGSEGYGYTF
CDR3nt: TGCAGCGGACAAAGCGGGTCGGAGGGCTATGGCTACACCTTC